This T cell receptor beta chain was identified in a study of monozygotic twins with inflammatory bowel disease. A template switching step added UMIs, each with a 6-nucleotide sample barcode. TCRdb reprocessed the 5' RACE reads and keeps a single row for each CDR3 protein, giving no DNA. This table holds a few hundred thousand distinct CDR3 sequences. Each donor gave 2.5 to 3 ml of peripheral blood. The CDR3 has 14 residues. In germline, CDR1 is SQVTM, CDR2 ANQGSEA. The clonotype was recovered from a human donor with ulcerative colitis or Crohn's disease, or a healthy co-twin of an affected twin (not recorded which). This rearrangement joins TRBV29-1 to TRBJ2-5. The sample consisted of blood. The CDR3 here is CSVEGGGSFETQYF.